This TCR beta chain was documented in a study of blood T cell repertoires in COVID-19. Study-wide context: COVID-19 samples, acute and convalescent, were from the United States, Italy and Spain. Sources were T cells, B-cell-depleted T cells, or PBMCs; the material itself was cDNA or gDNA.

Seattle enrolled patients during active infection and tracked them longitudinally. Germline lookup yields CDR1 MNHNY and CDR2 SVGAGI (reference sequence). This CDR3 region has 14 residues. Trimming at V came to 1 base and at J to 5 bases, leaving 1 base not matched to a gene. Sequencing was performed with immunoSEQ multiplex PCR; in TCRdb, only in-frame clones are kept and a portion is missing. The sample lists approximately 250,000 clones, about 90% seen once, with around 0.9% in the top ten. The receptor was derived from a man younger than 40 with COVID-19, enrolled during active disease. The V call is TRBV6-6, the J call TRBJ2-3; TRBD1 matches 9 bases. The specimen sequenced was peripheral blood. CDR3 coding DNA: TGTGCCAGCAGTTACTTGGGACAGGGAGATACGCAGTATTTT. Its translation is CASSYLGQGDTQYF.